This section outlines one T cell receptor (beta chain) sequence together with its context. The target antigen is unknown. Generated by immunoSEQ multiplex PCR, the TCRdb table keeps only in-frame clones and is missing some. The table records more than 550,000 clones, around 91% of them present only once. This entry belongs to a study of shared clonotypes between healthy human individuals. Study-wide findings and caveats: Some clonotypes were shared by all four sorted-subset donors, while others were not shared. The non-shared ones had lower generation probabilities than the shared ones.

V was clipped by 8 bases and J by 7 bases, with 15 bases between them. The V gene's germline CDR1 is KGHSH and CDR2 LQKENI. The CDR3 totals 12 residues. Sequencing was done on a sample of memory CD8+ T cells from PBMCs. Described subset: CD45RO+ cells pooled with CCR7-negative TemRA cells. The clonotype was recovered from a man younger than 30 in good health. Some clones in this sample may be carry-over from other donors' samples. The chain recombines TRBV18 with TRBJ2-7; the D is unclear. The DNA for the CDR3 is TGTGCCAGCCCGGACCTTTTGAGGGAGCAGTACTTC. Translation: CASPDLLREQYF.